Described below is a single TCR beta chain sequence and its context. Antigen specificity is unknown. This same CDR3 is encoded by further DNA sequences in the sample. This sample is drawn from a study of shared clonotypes between healthy human individuals. Background on the study: CD4 naive and CD4 memory each took three plates per donor, while CD8 naive took two and CD8 memory one. Study-wide points: Genetic and exposure-history diversity was limited by the small donor number.

CDR3 size: 13 residues. Trimming removed 1 base from V and 2 bases from J, with 6 bases in between. In germline, CDR1 is SGHRS, CDR2 YFSETQ. Naive CD8 cells lacked CD45RO and underwent positive selection for CCR7, leaving out terminally differentiated effector memory CD45RA+ cells. Healthy adults negative for HIV, lacking recent acute infections or vaccinations, served as donors. The protocol was immunoSEQ multiplex PCR, while the TCRdb copy is restricted to in-frame clones and leaves out a portion. The sample yields about 2.2 million clones, approximately 94% seen once. This clonotype was sampled from a man aged 18-30 years in good health. Some clones in this sample may be carry-over from other donors' samples. This chain links TRBV5-1 with TRBJ1-1; D gene uncertain. The sequenced sample was naive CD8+ T cells from PBMCs. DNA of the CDR3: TGCGCCAGCAGCTTGTTCCTAAACACTGAAGCTTTCTTT. Translating it yields CASSLFLNTEAFF.